The clone carrying this T cell receptor beta chain was recorded once. What it binds is not known. The PCR contained 60 Vbeta and 13 Jbeta primers. Using immunoSEQ multiplex PCR, the repertoire was profiled, and TCRdb retains in-frame clones only, with some absent. The table records around 130,000 clones, over 8.5% of them present only once. The length of the CDR3 is 16 residues. Germline V lookup: CDR1 PRHDT, CDR2 FYEKMQ (reference sequence). V was clipped by 1 base and J by 4 bases; unmatched bases: 5. The data originate from a study of cytomegalovirus exposure and HLA in healthy donors. The wider study: Most donors, 81% of around 400 genotyped, fell in the Caucasian-associated ancestry cluster.

Study findings and constraints: Later analysis associated a missense DCLRE1C variant with TCR beta V- and J-gene trimming. The study carried out a later analysis of TCR beta sequences. It associated some 17,000 of them with specific HLA alleles at a false discovery rate of 0.05.

The clonotype comes from a woman aged 40-49 years in good health and CMV-seropositive. The chain recombines TRBV13 with TRBJ1-4; 8 bases match TRBD1. The sequencing sample was made of PBMCs. In DNA, the CDR3 is TGTGCCAGCAGCTTAGCTGGGACAGGACTTAATGAAAAACTGTTTTTT. This gives the protein CASSLAGTGLNEKLFF.